These T cell receptor beta chains were read from a single sample in a study of blood T cell repertoires in COVID-19. Sequenced by immunoSEQ multiplex PCR; TCRdb stores in-frame clones only, minus some. The sample yields 250,000 or so clones, less than 95% seen once. Sequenced material: PBMCs or T cells enriched from blood (not recorded which). Receptors originate from a man aged 35 to 55 who had been exposed to COVID-19. Both conserved end residues are part of each CDR3. Fields, in order: V gene, D gene, J gene, clone size, CDR3 length, CDR3 DNA, CDR3 protein. D genes are given only for firm matches. The listing skips clone size in some rows; elsewhere it reads once, few, many or a size class.

v_call: TRBV28; d_call: .; j_call: TRBJ2-7; clone_size: few; cdr3_length: 15; cdr3_nt: TGTGCCAGCACCCCCTCAAAGGGAGGAGTGGGTGAGCAGTACTTC; cdr3_aa: CASTPSKGGVGEQYF
v_call: TRBV9; d_call: TRBD1; j_call: TRBJ1-2; clone_size: .; cdr3_length: 19; cdr3_nt: TGTGCCAGCGCCGCCAGGACGGGACAGGGGGCGTCGGGAAGCTATGGCTACACCTTC; cdr3_aa: CASAARTGQGASGSYGYTF
v_call: TRBV6-4; d_call: .; j_call: TRBJ1-6; clone_size: .; cdr3_length: 13; cdr3_nt: TGTGCCAGCAGTAATAGCGGCAATTCACCCCTCCACTTT; cdr3_aa: CASSNSGNSPLHF
v_call: TRBV19; d_call: TRBD1; j_call: TRBJ1-1; clone_size: once; cdr3_length: 15; cdr3_nt: TGTGCCAGTACCCCGGGACAGGGATATATGACCGAAGCTTTCTTT; cdr3_aa: CASTPGQGYMTEAFF
v_call: TRBV12-5; d_call: TRBD1; j_call: TRBJ1-2; clone_size: .; cdr3_length: 20; cdr3_nt: TGTGCTAGTGGTTTGGTACGTCTGGGACAGGGGGTAACATTTGACTATGGCTACACCTTC; cdr3_aa: CASGLVRLGQGVTFDYGYTF
v_call: TRBV27; d_call: TRBD2; j_call: TRBJ2-1; clone_size: .; cdr3_length: 15; cdr3_nt: TGTGCCAGCAGTTTGGGGACTAGCGGATCCAATGAGCAGTTCTTC; cdr3_aa: CASSLGTSGSNEQFF
v_call: TRBV11-2; d_call: TRBD2; j_call: TRBJ2-2; clone_size: few; cdr3_length: 15; cdr3_nt: TGTGCCAGCAGCCTAGCTAGCGGGGACACCGGGGAGCTGTTTTTT; cdr3_aa: CASSLASGDTGELFF
v_call: TRBV11-3; d_call: TRBD2; j_call: TRBJ2-5; clone_size: .; cdr3_length: 17; cdr3_nt: TGTGCCAGCAGCTTCGGTAGCGGGAGGGGGGCCGGGGAGACCCAGTACTTC; cdr3_aa: CASSFGSGRGAGETQYF
v_call: TRBV11-1; d_call: TRBD1; j_call: TRBJ1-5; clone_size: once; cdr3_length: 16; cdr3_nt: TGTGCCACTTTAGTCCAAGGGGGCCGGAGCAATCAGCCCCAGCATTTT; cdr3_aa: CATLVQGGRSNQPQHF
v_call: TRBV11-3; d_call: .; j_call: TRBJ2-1; clone_size: .; cdr3_length: 13; cdr3_nt: TGTGCCAGCAGCTTAGTCCGGAGCTATGAGCAGTTCTTC; cdr3_aa: CASSLVRSYEQFF
v_call: TRBV28; d_call: TRBD1; j_call: TRBJ2-5; clone_size: .; cdr3_length: 15; cdr3_nt: TGTGCCAGCAGCCAAGAACAGGGGGCAGGTGAGACCCAGTACTTC; cdr3_aa: CASSQEQGAGETQYF
v_call: TRBV30; d_call: TRBD1; j_call: TRBJ2-2; clone_size: few; cdr3_length: 13; cdr3_nt: TGTGCCTGGGCTACAGGGGTTACCGGGGAGCTGTTTTTT; cdr3_aa: CAWATGVTGELFF
v_call: TRBV5-1; d_call: .; j_call: TRBJ1-6; clone_size: few; cdr3_length: 16; cdr3_nt: TGCGCCAGCAGCTTGGAAGGGGCGGCCGTCGGGGAGGCCCTCCACTTT; cdr3_aa: CASSLEGAAVGEALHF
v_call: TRBV7-9; d_call: TRBD1; j_call: TRBJ2-2; clone_size: .; cdr3_length: 16; cdr3_nt: TGTGCCAGCAGCAGAAGGACAGGGTCGCTCACCGGGGAGCTGTTTTTT; cdr3_aa: CASSRRTGSLTGELFF
v_call: TRBV27; d_call: TRBD1; j_call: TRBJ1-5; clone_size: .; cdr3_length: 19; cdr3_nt: TGTGCCAGCAGTACGACCGGATGGACAGGGGGCTCCATGTATCAGCCCCAGCATTTT; cdr3_aa: CASSTTGWTGGSMYQPQHF
v_call: TRBV12-3/TRBV12-4; d_call: .; j_call: TRBJ1-1; clone_size: .; cdr3_length: 13; cdr3_nt: TGTGCCAGCCTTCTCCAGGGGCTTCATGAAGCTTTCTTT; cdr3_aa: CASLLQGLHEAFF
v_call: TRBV14; d_call: TRBD1; j_call: TRBJ2-1; clone_size: .; cdr3_length: 16; cdr3_nt: TGTGCCAGCAGCCAACTAACAGGGGGCGACTACAATGAGCAGTTCTTC; cdr3_aa: CASSQLTGGDYNEQFF
v_call: TRBV7-8; d_call: .; j_call: TRBJ1-1; clone_size: .; cdr3_length: 15; cdr3_nt: TGTGCCAGCAGCTTAGTTCCCTCGGGGAACACTGAAGCTTTCTTT; cdr3_aa: CASSLVPSGNTEAFF
v_call: TRBV29-1; d_call: .; j_call: TRBJ1-2; clone_size: .; cdr3_length: 14; cdr3_nt: TGCAGCGTTGATTCGGGACAAGGAAACTATGGCTACACCTTC; cdr3_aa: CSVDSGQGNYGYTF
v_call: TRBV28; d_call: .; j_call: TRBJ2-1; clone_size: .; cdr3_length: 13; cdr3_nt: TGTGCCAGCAGGACTAGACCGAACAATGAGCAGTTCTTC; cdr3_aa: CASRTRPNNEQFF
v_call: TRBV19; d_call: TRBD1; j_call: TRBJ1-5; clone_size: .; cdr3_length: 17; cdr3_nt: TGTGCCAGTAGACCCGGGACAGGGGGCTTGAGCAATCAGCCCCAGCATTTT; cdr3_aa: CASRPGTGGLSNQPQHF
v_call: TRBV7-3; d_call: TRBD1; j_call: TRBJ1-6; clone_size: .; cdr3_length: 15; cdr3_nt: TGTGCCAGCAGCTTAATCGGACAGGGGAATTCACCCCTCCACTTT; cdr3_aa: CASSLIGQGNSPLHF
v_call: TRBV6-1; d_call: TRBD1; j_call: TRBJ1-2; clone_size: .; cdr3_length: 15; cdr3_nt: TGTGCCAGCAGTGAAGCGGGAGAGACAGGGTCGGGCTACACCTTC; cdr3_aa: CASSEAGETGSGYTF
v_call: TRBV9; d_call: TRBD1; j_call: TRBJ1-6; clone_size: .; cdr3_length: 14; cdr3_nt: TGTGCCAGCAGCATCGGGACAGGGATCTCACCCCTCCACTTT; cdr3_aa: CASSIGTGISPLHF
v_call: TRBV6-5; d_call: TRBD2; j_call: TRBJ2-1; clone_size: .; cdr3_length: 16; cdr3_nt: TGTGCCAGCAGTTACTCGATACTAGCGGGAGTCGGCGAGCAGTTCTTC; cdr3_aa: CASSYSILAGVGEQFF
v_call: TRBV9; d_call: TRBD1; j_call: TRBJ2-2; clone_size: .; cdr3_length: 14; cdr3_nt: TGTGCCAGCAGCCGGGACAGGGGACCCGGGGAGCTGTTTTTT; cdr3_aa: CASSRDRGPGELFF
v_call: TRBV28; d_call: TRBD1; j_call: TRBJ2-7; clone_size: .; cdr3_length: 12; cdr3_nt: TGTGCCAGCAGCCGGGGACAGTACGAGCAGTACTTC; cdr3_aa: CASSRGQYEQYF
v_call: TRBV9; d_call: .; j_call: TRBJ1-2; clone_size: .; cdr3_length: 11; cdr3_nt: TGTGCCAGCAGCGTCGCAGGAAGGTACACCTTC; cdr3_aa: CASSVAGRYTF
v_call: TRBV9; d_call: TRBD1; j_call: TRBJ2-1; clone_size: .; cdr3_length: 15; cdr3_nt: TGTGCCAGCAGCGGGACAGGGGGCATCTACAATGAGCAGTTCTTC; cdr3_aa: CASSGTGGIYNEQFF
v_call: TRBV11-2; d_call: TRBD1; j_call: TRBJ1-2; clone_size: .; cdr3_length: 14; cdr3_nt: TGTGCCAGCAGCTCGGACAGGGTAAACTACGGCTACACCTTC; cdr3_aa: CASSSDRVNYGYTF
v_call: TRBV27; d_call: TRBD1; j_call: TRBJ1-1; clone_size: .; cdr3_length: 14; cdr3_nt: TGTGCCAGCAGATCCCTGACAGGGCACACTGAAGCTTTCTTT; cdr3_aa: CASRSLTGHTEAFF
v_call: TRBV5-6; d_call: TRBD1; j_call: TRBJ1-5; clone_size: .; cdr3_length: 13; cdr3_nt: TGTGCCAGCGGACAGGGGGGCAATCAGCCCCAGCATTTT; cdr3_aa: CASGQGGNQPQHF
v_call: TRBV9; d_call: TRBD1; j_call: TRBJ1-5; clone_size: .; cdr3_length: 14; cdr3_nt: TGTGCCAGCAGCGCCGACAGGGGGGGGAGGCCCCAGCATTTT; cdr3_aa: CASSADRGGRPQHF
v_call: TRBV11-2; d_call: .; j_call: TRBJ1-2; clone_size: once; cdr3_length: 13; cdr3_nt: TGTGCCAGCAGCTCGGACAGTAACTATGGCTACACCTTC; cdr3_aa: CASSSDSNYGYTF
v_call: TRBV7-3; d_call: .; j_call: TRBJ2-1; clone_size: .; cdr3_length: 16; cdr3_nt: TGTGCCAGCAGCCCATACTCTAGCGTGAGGATGGATGAGCAGTTCTTC; cdr3_aa: CASSPYSSVRMDEQFF
v_call: TRBV11-3; d_call: .; j_call: TRBJ1-1; clone_size: .; cdr3_length: 15; cdr3_nt: TGTGCCAGCAGCGCAGCGGGACTGCGGAACACTGAAGCTTTCTTT; cdr3_aa: CASSAAGLRNTEAFF
v_call: TRBV10-3; d_call: TRBD1; j_call: TRBJ1-2; clone_size: .; cdr3_length: 13; cdr3_nt: TGTGCCATCAGTGGACAGGGCGGTTACGGCTACACCTTC; cdr3_aa: CAISGQGGYGYTF
v_call: TRBV19; d_call: TRBD2; j_call: TRBJ2-1; clone_size: .; cdr3_length: 15; cdr3_nt: TGTGCCAGTAGTACCGCGGGACTAGCGGGAGGTGAGCAGTTCTTC; cdr3_aa: CASSTAGLAGGEQFF
v_call: TRBV27; d_call: TRBD2; j_call: TRBJ2-5; clone_size: few; cdr3_length: 14; cdr3_nt: TGTGCCAGCAGTTCGGAGCGGGGGGGGGAGACCCAGTACTTC; cdr3_aa: CASSSERGGETQYF
v_call: TRBV12-5; d_call: TRBD1; j_call: TRBJ1-3; clone_size: once; cdr3_length: 14; cdr3_nt: TGTGCTAGTGGTATGGGACAGTCTGGAAACACCATATATTTT; cdr3_aa: CASGMGQSGNTIYF
v_call: TRBV9; d_call: .; j_call: TRBJ2-3; clone_size: .; cdr3_length: 14; cdr3_nt: TGTGCCAGCAGCTTGAGAGCTAGCACAGATACGCAGTATTTT; cdr3_aa: CASSLRASTDTQYF
v_call: TRBV9; d_call: .; j_call: TRBJ1-4; clone_size: .; cdr3_length: 15; cdr3_nt: TGTGCCAGCAGCGTAGGCGGGACTCCTAATGAAAAACTGTTTTTT; cdr3_aa: CASSVGGTPNEKLFF
v_call: TRBV3-1/TRBV3-2; d_call: .; j_call: TRBJ1-5; clone_size: once; cdr3_length: 15; cdr3_nt: TGTGCCAGCAGCCAATCTGACAGTCTTTGGAGGGCCCAGCATTTT; cdr3_aa: CASSQSDSLWRAQHF
v_call: TRBV13; d_call: TRBD1; j_call: TRBJ1-4; clone_size: .; cdr3_length: 15; cdr3_nt: TGTGCCAGCAGCTCAAAGACAGGGGTGCATGAAAAACTGTTTTTT; cdr3_aa: CASSSKTGVHEKLFF
v_call: TRBV4-1; d_call: .; j_call: TRBJ2-5; clone_size: .; cdr3_length: 14; cdr3_nt: TGCGCCAGCAGCACCCGACAATATCAAGAGACCCAGTACTTC; cdr3_aa: CASSTRQYQETQYF
v_call: TRBV2; d_call: TRBD1; j_call: TRBJ1-2; clone_size: few; cdr3_length: 14; cdr3_nt: TGTGCCAGCAGAGGGGACAGGGGGCTCTATGGCTACACCTTC; cdr3_aa: CASRGDRGLYGYTF
v_call: TRBV19; d_call: TRBD1; j_call: TRBJ1-1; clone_size: .; cdr3_length: 14; cdr3_nt: TGTGCCAGTATTACCCACAGGGGAGCCGCTGAAGCTTTCTTT; cdr3_aa: CASITHRGAAEAFF